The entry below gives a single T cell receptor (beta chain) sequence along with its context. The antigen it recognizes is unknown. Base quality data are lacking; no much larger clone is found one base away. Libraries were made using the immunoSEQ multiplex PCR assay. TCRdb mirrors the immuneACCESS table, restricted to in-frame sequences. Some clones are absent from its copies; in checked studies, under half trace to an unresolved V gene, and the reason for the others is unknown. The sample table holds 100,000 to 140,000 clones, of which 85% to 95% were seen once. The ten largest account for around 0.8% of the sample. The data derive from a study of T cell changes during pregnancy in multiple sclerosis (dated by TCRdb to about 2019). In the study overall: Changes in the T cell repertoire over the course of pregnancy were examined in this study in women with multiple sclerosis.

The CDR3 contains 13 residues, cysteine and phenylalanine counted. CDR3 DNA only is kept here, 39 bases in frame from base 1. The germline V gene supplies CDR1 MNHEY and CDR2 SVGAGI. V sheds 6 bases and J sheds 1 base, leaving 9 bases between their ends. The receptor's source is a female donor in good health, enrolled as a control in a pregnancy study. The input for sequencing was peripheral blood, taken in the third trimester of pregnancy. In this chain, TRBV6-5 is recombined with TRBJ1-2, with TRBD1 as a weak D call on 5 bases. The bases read TGTGCCAGCAGGGCCGACAGTAACTATGGCTACACCTTC. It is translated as CASRADSNYGYTF.